The present entry profiles one T cell receptor (beta chain) with its context. The sample originates from a study of blood T cell repertoires in COVID-19. Trimming stripped 7 bases from V and 0 bases from J, with 6 bases between. Per germline, CDR1 MDHEN and CDR2 SYDVKM. The CDR3 covers 12 residues. Grouping used clinical history reported by participants in a survey and questionnaire. Libraries were prepared by immunoSEQ multiplex PCR; TCRdb keeps only in-frame clonotypes and omits some of them. This sample has around 140,000 clones, with 86% found just once. The V gene is TRBV28, the J gene TRBJ1-2, with a tentative D call TRBD1 (5 bases). Sequenced material: PBMCs or T cells enriched from blood (not recorded which). This TCR was recovered from a man aged 45-65 years who had recovered from COVID-19. CDR3 nucleotide sequence: TGTGCCAGCACAGGGCCTAACTATGGCTACACCTTC. Protein sequence: CASTGPNYGYTF.